This T cell receptor beta chain is drawn from a study of T cells in Graves' hyperthyroidism and ophthalmopathy. Study as a whole: Blood from the periphery was taken at initial diagnosis, before any treatment.

Germline-derived CDR1 and CDR2 are SEHNR and FQNEAQ (reference sequence). The CDR3 consists of 15 residues. With V trimmed by 6 bases and J by 9 bases, 12 bases remained unmatched. Amplified regions were TCR beta CDR3 sequences from RNA transcripts. HTBI primers were employed in a first-round RT-PCR of the TCR CDR3. TCRdb recomputed calls from the multiplex PCR reads with MiXCR, one row per CDR3 protein. The table shows 300,000 to 500,000 distinct CDR3 sequences, with over 13% occurring only once. Clinical symptoms, serum thyroxine and TRAb, thyroid ultrasound and orbital computed tomography were used for the diagnoses. Fresh peripheral blood, around 11 ml of it, supplied the PBMCs.

This chain connects TRBV7-9 to TRBJ2-1; 9 bases are shared with TRBD2. Sequencing was performed on blood. The sequence derives from a man between 45 and 60 years old with Graves' ophthalmopathy. The CDR3 region is CASSFFGGRAAEQFF. CDR3 DNA: TGTGCCAGCAGTTTTTTTGGCGGGAGGGCCGCTGAGCAGTTCTTC.